This T cell receptor beta chain comes out of a study of T cell repertoires in cytomegalovirus infection (dated by TCRdb to the late 2010s). Regarding the research as a whole: Because public TCR beta signatures pointed to carriage of CMV infection together with the matching HLA type, the HLA type of each donor mattered for the analysis. Points the paper makes about the study in general: In the ex vivo response, HLA-C-restricted CMV-specific TCR beta clonotypes were dominant, and in two of eight donors the single most frequent clonotype came from this HLA-C-restricted group. In both this cohort and an independent cohort of 300 to 450 donors, the cumulative frequency of public TCR beta family members distinguished carriers of CMV infection plus the relevant HLA type.

The table lists this clonotype with many counts. Its antigen target is currently unknown. No base quality information exists; no much larger clone differs at one position. The sequencer was an Illumina HiSeq 1500. TCRdb cleaned the public reads at Q25 with fastp, built clones with MiXCR and kept in-frame beta chains. Rows merge per CDR3 protein into single entries with the most common DNA and genes. This sample comprises roughly 600,000 distinct CDR3 sequences, 24% of them detected only once. Approximately 8.2% of the sample belongs to the ten largest clones. The source of this sequence is a human donor in good health (CMV status not recorded). Some clones in this sample may be carry-over from other donors' samples. Material for sequencing was CD8+ T cells from PBMCs.

DNA sequence: TGTGCCAGCAGCTTCGGGACAGGGGGTCCTGAAGCTTTCTTT. This codes for CASSFGTGGPEAFF. This chain is built from TRBV5-6 and TRBJ1-1; TRBD1 lines up with 11 middle nucleotides. Unmatched junction bases come to 3, with V trimmed by 2 bases and J by 6 bases. The CDR3 starts with the cysteine, ends with the phenylalanine, and has 14 residues. Only CDR3 DNA is held: 42 bases, read in frame from base 1. CDR1 and CDR2, per the germline V gene, are SGHDT and YYEEEE.